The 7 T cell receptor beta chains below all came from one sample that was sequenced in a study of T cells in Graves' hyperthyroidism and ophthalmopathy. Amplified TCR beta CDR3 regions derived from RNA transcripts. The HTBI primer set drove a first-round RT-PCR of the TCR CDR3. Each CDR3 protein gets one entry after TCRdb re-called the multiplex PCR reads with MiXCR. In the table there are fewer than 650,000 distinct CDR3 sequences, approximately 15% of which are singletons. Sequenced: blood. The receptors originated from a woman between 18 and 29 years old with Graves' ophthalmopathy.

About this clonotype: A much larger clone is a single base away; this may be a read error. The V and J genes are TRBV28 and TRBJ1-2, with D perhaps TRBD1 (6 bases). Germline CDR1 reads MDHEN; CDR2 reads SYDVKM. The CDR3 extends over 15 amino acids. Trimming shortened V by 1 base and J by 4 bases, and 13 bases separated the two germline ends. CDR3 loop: CASSLYGGRVYGYTF. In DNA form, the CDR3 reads TGTGCCAGCAGTTTATACGGGGGCAGGGTCTATGGCTACACCTTC.

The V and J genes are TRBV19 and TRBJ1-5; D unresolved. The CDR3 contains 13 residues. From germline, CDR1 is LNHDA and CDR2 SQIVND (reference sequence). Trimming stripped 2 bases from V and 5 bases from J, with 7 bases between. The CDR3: CASSIWRDQPQHF. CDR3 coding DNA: TGTGCCAGTAGTATATGGAGGGATCAGCCCCAGCATTTT.

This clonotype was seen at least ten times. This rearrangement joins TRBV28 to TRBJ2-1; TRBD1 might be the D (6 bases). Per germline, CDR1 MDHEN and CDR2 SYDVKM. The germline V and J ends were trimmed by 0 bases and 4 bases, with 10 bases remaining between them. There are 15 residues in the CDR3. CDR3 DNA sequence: TGTGCCAGCAGTTTATGGTCCGACAGGTACAATGAGCAGTTCTTC. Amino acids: CASSLWSDRYNEQFF.

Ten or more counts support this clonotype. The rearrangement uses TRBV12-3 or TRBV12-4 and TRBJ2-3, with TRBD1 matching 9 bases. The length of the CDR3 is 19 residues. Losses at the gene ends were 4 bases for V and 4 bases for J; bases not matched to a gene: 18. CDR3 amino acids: CASSSPRTGTGLGADTQYF. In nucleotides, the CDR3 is TGTGCCAGCAGTTCCCCCCGGACCGGGACAGGGCTCGGGGCAGATACGCAGTATTTT.

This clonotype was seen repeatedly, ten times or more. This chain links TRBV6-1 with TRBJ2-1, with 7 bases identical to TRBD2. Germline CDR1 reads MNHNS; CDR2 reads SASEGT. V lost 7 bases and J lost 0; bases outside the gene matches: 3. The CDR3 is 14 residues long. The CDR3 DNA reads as TGTGCCAGCACGGGCGGGAGCTCCTACAATGAGCAGTTCTTC. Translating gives CASTGGSSYNEQFF.

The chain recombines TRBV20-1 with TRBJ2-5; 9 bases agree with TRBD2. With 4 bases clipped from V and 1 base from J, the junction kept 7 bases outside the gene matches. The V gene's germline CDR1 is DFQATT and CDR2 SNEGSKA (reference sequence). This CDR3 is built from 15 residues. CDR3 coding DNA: TGCAGTGCTAAGAAGCGGGAGGACGTCCAAGAGACCCAGTACTTC. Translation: CSAKKREDVQETQYF.

CDR3 bases: TGTGCCATCAGTGGCGCGGGCGGGACGGACTACGAGCAGTACTTC. Residues: CAISGAGGTDYEQYF. The V gene is TRBV10-3, the J gene TRBJ2-7; D possibly corresponds to TRBD2 (6 bases). CDR1 is ENHRY, CDR2 SYGVKD, per germline. CDR3 size: 15 residues. V was shortened by 4 bases and J by 3 bases, with 16 bases between the two germline ends.